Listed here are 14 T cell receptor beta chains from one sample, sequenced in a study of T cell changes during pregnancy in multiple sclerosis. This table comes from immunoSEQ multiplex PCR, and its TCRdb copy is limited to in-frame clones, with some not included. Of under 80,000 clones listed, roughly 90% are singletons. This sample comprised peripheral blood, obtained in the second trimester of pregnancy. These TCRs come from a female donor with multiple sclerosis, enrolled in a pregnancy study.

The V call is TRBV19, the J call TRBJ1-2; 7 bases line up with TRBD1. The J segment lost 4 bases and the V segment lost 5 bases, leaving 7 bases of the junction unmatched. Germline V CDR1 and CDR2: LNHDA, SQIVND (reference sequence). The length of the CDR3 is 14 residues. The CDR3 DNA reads TGTGCCAGTAGTCGGGACAGTCTCTCCTATGGCTACACCTTC. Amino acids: CASSRDSLSYGYTF.

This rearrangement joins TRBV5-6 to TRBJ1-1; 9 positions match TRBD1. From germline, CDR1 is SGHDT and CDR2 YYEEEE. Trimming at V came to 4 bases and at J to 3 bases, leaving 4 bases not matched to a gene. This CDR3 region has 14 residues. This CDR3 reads CASSPGQGYTEAFF. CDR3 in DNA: TGTGCCAGCAGCCCTGGACAGGGGTACACTGAAGCTTTCTTT.

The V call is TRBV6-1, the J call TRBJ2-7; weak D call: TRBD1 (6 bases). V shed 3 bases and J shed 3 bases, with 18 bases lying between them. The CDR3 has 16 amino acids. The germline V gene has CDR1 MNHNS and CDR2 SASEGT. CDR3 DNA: TGTGCCAGCAGTGAGGAAACGGGACAAAGGTTCTACGAGCAGTACTTC. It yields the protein CASSEETGQRFYEQYF.

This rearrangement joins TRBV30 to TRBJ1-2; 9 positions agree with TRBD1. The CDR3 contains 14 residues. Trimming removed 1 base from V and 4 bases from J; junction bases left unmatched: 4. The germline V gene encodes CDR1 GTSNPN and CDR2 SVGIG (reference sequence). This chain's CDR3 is CAWSGTGGGYGYTF. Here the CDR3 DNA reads TGTGCCTGGAGTGGCACAGGGGGCGGCTATGGCTACACCTTC.

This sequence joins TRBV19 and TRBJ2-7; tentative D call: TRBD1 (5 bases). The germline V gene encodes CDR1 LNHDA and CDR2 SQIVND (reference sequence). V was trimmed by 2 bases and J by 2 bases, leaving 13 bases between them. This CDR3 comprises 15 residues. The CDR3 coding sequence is TGTGCCAGTAGTATAAAGGGGCCCTCAACCTACGAGCAGTACTTC. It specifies CASSIKGPSTYEQYF.

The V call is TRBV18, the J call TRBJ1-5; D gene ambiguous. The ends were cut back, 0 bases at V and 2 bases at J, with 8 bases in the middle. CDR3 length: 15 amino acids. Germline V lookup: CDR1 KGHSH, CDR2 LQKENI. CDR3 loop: CASSPPGQGNQPQHF. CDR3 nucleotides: TGTGCCAGCTCACCACCTGGTCAGGGCAATCAGCCCCAGCATTTT.

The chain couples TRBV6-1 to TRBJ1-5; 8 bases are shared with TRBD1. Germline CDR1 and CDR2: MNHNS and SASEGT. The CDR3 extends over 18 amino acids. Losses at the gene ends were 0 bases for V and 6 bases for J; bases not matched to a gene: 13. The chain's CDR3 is CASSEARIGQGVPQPQHF. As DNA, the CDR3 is TGTGCCAGCAGTGAAGCGAGGATTGGACAGGGTGTGCCTCAGCCCCAGCATTTT.

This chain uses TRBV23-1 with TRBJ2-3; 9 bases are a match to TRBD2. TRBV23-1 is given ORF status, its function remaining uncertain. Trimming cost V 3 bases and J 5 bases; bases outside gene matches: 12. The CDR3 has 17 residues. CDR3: CASSQGTSGPLVDTQYF. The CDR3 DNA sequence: TGCGCCAGCAGTCAGGGAACTAGCGGGCCCCTGGTAGATACGCAGTATTTT.

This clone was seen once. The CDR3 region is CASSDIKPRTGWHYGYTF. Written as DNA, the CDR3 is TGCGCCAGCAGTGACATAAAACCTAGGACAGGTTGGCACTATGGCTACACCTTC. This sequence joins TRBV10-1 and TRBJ1-2; 7 bases agree with TRBD1. V lost 3 bases to trimming and J lost 3 bases; unmatched junction nucleotides: 16. Germline loops: CDR1 WNHNN, CDR2 SYGVQD (reference sequence). This CDR3 region has 18 residues.

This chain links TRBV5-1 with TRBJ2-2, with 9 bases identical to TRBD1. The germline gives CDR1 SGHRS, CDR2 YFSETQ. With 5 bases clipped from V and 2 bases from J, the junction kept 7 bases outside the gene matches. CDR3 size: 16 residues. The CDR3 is CASRFTGGSNTGELFF. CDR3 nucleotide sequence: TGCGCCAGCAGATTTACAGGGGGCAGCAACACCGGGGAGCTGTTTTTT.

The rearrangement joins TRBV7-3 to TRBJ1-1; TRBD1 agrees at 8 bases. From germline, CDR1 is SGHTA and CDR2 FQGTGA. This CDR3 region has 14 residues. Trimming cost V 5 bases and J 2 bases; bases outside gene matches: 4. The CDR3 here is CASSAQGDNTEAFF. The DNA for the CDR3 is TGTGCCAGCAGCGCACAGGGGGATAACACTGAAGCTTTCTTT.

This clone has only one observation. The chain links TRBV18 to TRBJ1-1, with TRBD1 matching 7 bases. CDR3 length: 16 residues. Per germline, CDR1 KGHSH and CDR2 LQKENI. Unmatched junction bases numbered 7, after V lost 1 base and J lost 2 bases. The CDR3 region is CASSPLASGGNTEAFF. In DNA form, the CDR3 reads TGTGCCAGCTCACCACTAGCGTCAGGGGGAAACACTGAAGCTTTCTTT.

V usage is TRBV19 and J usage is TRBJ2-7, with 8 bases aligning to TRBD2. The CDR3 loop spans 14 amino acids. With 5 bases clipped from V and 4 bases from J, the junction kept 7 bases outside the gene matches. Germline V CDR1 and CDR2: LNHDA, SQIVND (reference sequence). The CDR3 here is CASSPGTSSYEQYF. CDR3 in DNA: TGTGCCAGTAGTCCCGGGACTAGTAGTTACGAGCAGTACTTC.

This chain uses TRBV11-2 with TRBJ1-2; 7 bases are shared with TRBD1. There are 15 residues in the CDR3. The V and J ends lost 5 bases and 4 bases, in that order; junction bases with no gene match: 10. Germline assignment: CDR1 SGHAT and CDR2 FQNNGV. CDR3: CASSPVNRGTYGYTF. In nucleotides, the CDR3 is TGTGCCAGCAGCCCCGTCAACAGGGGAACCTATGGCTACACCTTC.